These 14 T cell receptor beta chains originate from one sample sequenced in a study of identical twins. TCRdb re-derived calls from the 5' RACE reads in MiXCR, one entry per CDR3 protein. Of roughly 1.6 million distinct CDR3 sequences listed, roughly a third are singletons. The source material was cord blood. The source of these receptors is a newborn girl in good health.

This clonotype was counted between two and nine times. V usage is TRBV21-1 and J usage is TRBJ2-3; the table's D call of TRBD1 was not tested on the DNA. TRBV21-1 is a pseudogene. The CDR3 spans 16 residues. CDR3 sequence: CASRKPRGGFTDTQYF. The DNA of the CDR3 is TGTGCCAGCAGAAAACCGCGGGGGGGGTTCACAGATACGCAGTATTTT.

The V call is TRBV12-3 or TRBV12-4, the J call TRBJ2-3, with TRBD2 matching 10 bases. Trimming took 3 bases from V and 2 from J; bases not matched to a gene: 5. The CDR3 consists of 16 residues. The CDR3 bases are TGTGCCAGCAGTTTCCTAGGACTAGCGGTCACAGATACGCAGTATTTT. Encoded protein: CASSFLGLAVTDTQYF.

This clonotype was detected ten times or more. V is TRBV7-2 and J is TRBJ2-7, with TRBD2 identical over 13 bases. Germline CDR1 and CDR2: SGHTA and FQGNSA. The CDR3 extends over 16 amino acids. The V and J ends lost 3 bases and 4 bases, in that order; junction bases with no gene match: 6. This chain's CDR3 is CASSFSGTSGIYEQYF. The CDR3 DNA follows: TGTGCCAGCAGCTTTTCCGGGACTAGCGGGATATACGAGCAGTACTTC. Looking up the rest from reference TRBV7-2 and TRBJ2-7 gives the full variable domain: GAGVSQSPSNKVTEKGKDVELRCDPISGHTALYWYRQSLGQGLEFLIYFQGNSAPDKSGLPSDRFSAERTGGSVSTLTIQRTQQEDSAVYLCASSFSGTSGIYEQYFGPGTRLTVT.

V usage is TRBV7-9 and J usage is TRBJ2-5, with unresolved D. Germline V gives CDR1 SEHNR, CDR2 FQNEAQ (reference sequence). CDR3 length equals 14 residues. V lost 3 bases to trimming and J lost 11 bases, with 19 bases between them. The CDR3 sequence is CASSFALTPNEQYF. The CDR3 DNA sequence: TGTGCCAGCAGCTTCGCACTAACTCCCAATGAGCAGTACTTC. Variable domain in full (rest from reference TRBV7-9 and TRBJ2-5): DTGVSQNPRHKITKRGQNVTFRCDPISEHNRLYWYRQTLGQGPEFLTYFQNEAQLEKSRLLSDRFSAERPKGSFSTLEIQRTEQGDSAMYLCASSFALTPNEQYFGPGTRLLVL.

This rearrangement joins TRBV5-1 to TRBJ2-7, with TRBD1 matching 7 bases. The germline CDR1 and CDR2 sequences are SGHRS and YFSETQ. The CDR3 has 15 residues. With V trimmed by 5 bases and J by 2 bases, 10 bases remained unmatched. The CDR3 nucleotides read TGCGCCAGCAGTCCCTCCGGGACAGCTCCCTACGAGCAGTACTTC. This translates into CASSPSGTAPYEQYF.

The chain carries TRBV9 and TRBJ2-1, with 9 bases that match TRBD2. This CDR3 spans 14 amino acids. From germline, CDR1 is SGDLS and CDR2 YYNGEE. Germline trimming cut 3 bases from V and 15 bases from J; bases unmatched to any gene: 13. CDR3 sequence (DNA): TGTGCCAGCAGCGGGACTAGCGCCTACAATGGGCTGTTCTTC. The encoded protein is CASSGTSAYNGLFF.

This clonotype showed up just a few times. This chain joins TRBV5-1 and TRBJ2-1; D gene unclear. Trimming stripped 4 bases from V and 8 bases from J, with 10 bases between. Germline V gene data show CDR1 as SGHRS and CDR2 as YFSETQ. The CDR3 is 12 residues long. The CDR3 reads CASSRLPHEQFF. The CDR3 coding sequence is TGCGCCAGCAGCCGCCTCCCCCATGAGCAGTTCTTC.

This clonotype was counted a few times. The rearrangement links TRBV4-1 to TRBJ2-7, with D hard to call. The ends were cut back, 4 bases at V and 4 bases at J, with 14 bases in the middle. Germline lookup yields CDR1 MGHRA and CDR2 YSYEKL. The length of the CDR3 is 14 residues. CDR3 DNA sequence: TGCGCCAGCAGCCCCTGGCCTCGGAAGTACGAGCAGTACTTC. It encodes CASSPWPRKYEQYF.

The chain is built from TRBV20-1 and TRBJ2-4, with 8 bases lining up with TRBD1. With the DNA end fitting TRBJ2-7 better, the J assignment may be wrong. Germline V gene data show CDR1 as DFQATT and CDR2 as SNEGSKA (reference sequence). There are 19 residues in the CDR3. DNA for the CDR3: TGCAGTGCTCATACTCCGGGACAGGAATATTTAGCCCGCCGGGCCGAGCAGTACTTC. Its protein is CSAHTPGQEYLARRAEQYF.

With respect to this clonotype: This may arise from a read error, as a much more abundant clone is one base away. The chain joins TRBV20-1 to TRBJ2-5, with D perhaps matching TRBD1 or TRBD2 (5 bases each). The CDR3 covers 12 residues. The germline gives CDR1 DFQATT, CDR2 SNEGSKA (reference sequence). CDR3 nucleotide sequence: TGCAGTGCTAGAGGGCAGGGAGAGGCCCAGTACTTC. Translated, it gives CSARGQGEAQYF.

The CDR3 loop reads CSARVASGTVGTDTQYF. The CDR3 coding sequence is TGCAGTGCTAGAGTGGCTAGCGGGACGGTAGGGACAGATACGCAGTATTTT. The chain combines TRBV20-1 with TRBJ2-3; 9 bases are a match to TRBD2. The CDR3 runs 17 residues. Germline V CDR1 and CDR2: DFQATT, SNEGSKA (reference sequence). With V trimmed by 1 base and J by 3 bases, 11 bases remained unmatched.

Notes on this clonotype: The conserved closing phenylalanine or tryptophan is absent in this CDR3, likely reflecting a read error. V is TRBV24-1 and J is TRBJ2-5; D remains ambiguous. The CDR3 length is 18 residues. Germline lookup yields CDR1 KGHDR and CDR2 SFDVKD. Trimming removed 4 bases at V and 3 bases at J, with 23 bases between. As DNA, the CDR3 is TGTGCCACCAGTGAAGGTGTTCTAGGCGGAAGGTCAAAAGAGACCCAGTACATC. Translation: CATSEGVLGGRSKETQYI.

This clonotype came up a few times. This sequence joins TRBV3-1 and TRBJ2-1, with 8 bases that match TRBD2. This CDR3 is 18 amino acids long. V lost 3 bases to trimming and J lost 6 bases; unmatched junction nucleotides: 16. CDR1 and CDR2 (germline): LGHDT, YNNKEL (reference sequence). CDR3 DNA: TGTGCCAGCAGCCAGGAACCCCTACTCGGGAGGGTCCCCAATGAGCAGTTCTTC. The encoded protein is CASSQEPLLGRVPNEQFF.

The chain couples TRBV11-3 to TRBJ2-1, with 10 bases fitting TRBD2. Germline V CDR1 and CDR2: SGHNT, YENEEA. CDR3 length: 17 amino acids. J lost 7 bases, V lost 1 base, and 10 bases had no gene match. The CDR3 DNA reads TGTGCCAGCAGCTTAGCTCCCAGCGGGAGGGCCAGTAATGAGCAGTTCTTC. It is translated as CASSLAPSGRASNEQFF.